This TCR beta chain emerged from a study of CXCR3-negative and CXCR3-positive naive CD8 T cells. CDR1 and CDR2 from the germline V gene are MRHNA and SNTAGT. CDR3 size: 13 residues. In preparing the TRB cDNA libraries, 5' RACE with UMI labels was used. TCRdb re-analyzed the 5' RACE reads; it lists each CDR3 protein once, without DNA. The sample includes tens of thousands of distinct CDR3 sequences. This TCR came from a human donor in good health. Some clones in this sample may be carry-over from other donors' samples. V usage is TRBV6-4 and J usage is TRBJ2-1; the D call from TCRdb, TRBD1, cannot be confirmed without DNA. The source material was memory CD8+ T cells from blood. CDR3 sequence: CASSLNLGGEQFF.